The sequence of this T cell receptor beta chain was determined in a study of T cells after yellow fever vaccination. Study context: Low-cell-number fractions were prepared with SMART-Seq v4 Ultra Low Input. Study observations and caveats: Bulk-population clonotypes that are abundant could appear as contaminants in FACS-sorted repertoires.

The ends were cut back, 0 bases at V and 0 bases at J, with 7 bases in the middle. Germline V CDR1 and CDR2: SGHRS, YFSETQ. The CDR3 sequence is 16 residues long. This clonotype was observed a handful of times. The target antigen is unknown. TCRdb analysed the 5' RACE reads with MiXCR anew, one entry per CDR3 protein. The data show 250,000 to 300,000 distinct CDR3 sequences, with 5.2% seen just once and roughly 3.5% held by the top ten. The rearrangement joins TRBV5-1 to TRBJ1-6; D is unresolved. This TCR derives from a man aged 18 to 30 who received the YFV17D yellow fever vaccine. Sequencing used CD4+ T cells sorted from PBMCs, obtained on the day of the yellow fever booster vaccination. The CDR3 protein is CASSLGGSSYNSPLHF. The CDR3 DNA follows: TGCGCCAGCAGCTTGGGAGGGAGCTCCTATAATTCACCCCTCCACTTT.